The next 16 T cell receptor beta chains were all read from a single sample in a study of blood T cell repertoires in COVID-19. The repertoire was sequenced with immunoSEQ multiplex PCR; TCRdb's copy has only in-frame clones and lacks some. The data show approximately 200,000 clones, around 89% seen once. The sample was PBMCs or T cells enriched from blood (not recorded which). Receptors were obtained from a man younger than 45 who had recovered from COVID-19.

The rearrangement links TRBV27 to TRBJ2-3; TRBD1 matches 11 bases. With 1 base clipped from V and 4 bases from J, the junction kept 13 bases outside the gene matches. Germline V CDR1 and CDR2: MNHEY, SMNVEV (reference sequence). The length of the CDR3 is 19 residues. The CDR3, as DNA: TGTGCCAGCAGTTTATTTGGGGGACGTGGGACAGGGGGTCCAGATACGCAGTATTTT. This gives the protein CASSLFGGRGTGGPDTQYF.

The rearrangement uses TRBV5-8 and TRBJ2-5; 9 bases agree with TRBD1. The V gene end was trimmed by 4 bases and the J gene end by 3 bases; junction bases not matched to a gene: 7. The CDR3 is made up of 15 amino acids. The V gene's germline CDR1 is SGHTS and CDR2 YDEGEE. CDR3 in amino acids: CASSPGDRVKETQYF. The CDR3, as DNA: TGTGCCAGCAGCCCCGGGGACAGGGTCAAAGAGACCCAGTACTTC.

This clone appeared a few times. This CDR3 reads CASSLKREQPQHF. The CDR3, as DNA: TGTGCCAGCAGTTTAAAGCGAGAGCAGCCCCAGCATTTT. The chain combines TRBV12-3 or TRBV12-4 with TRBJ1-5, with D uncertain. Deletions cut 2 bases from V and 7 bases from J, with 9 bases between. The CDR3 is 13 residues long.

This chain uses TRBV27 with TRBJ1-4, with TRBD1 identical over 8 bases. The CDR3 spans 14 residues. The V gene's germline CDR1 is MNHEY and CDR2 SMNVEV (reference sequence). V lost 5 bases to trimming and J lost 5 bases; unmatched junction nucleotides: 4. CDR3 coding DNA: TGTGCCAGCAGTACCCAGGGGGCGAATGAAAAACTGTTTTTT. The encoded protein is CASSTQGANEKLFF.

This clone was recorded once. This chain connects TRBV19 to TRBJ2-1; 8 bases fit TRBD1. Trimming cost V 3 bases and J 2 bases; bases outside gene matches: 6. Germline lookup yields CDR1 LNHDA and CDR2 SQIVND (reference sequence). The length of the CDR3 is 16 residues. CDR3 nucleotides: TGTGCCAGTAGTATTACAGGGGGAGTACCCTACAATGAGCAGTTCTTC. Translated, it gives CASSITGGVPYNEQFF.

This clone was detected once. The chain uses TRBV9 and TRBJ2-3; 10 bases are a match to TRBD2. V lost 0 bases and J lost 1; bases outside the gene matches: 5. The CDR3 runs 17 residues. The germline V gene has CDR1 SGDLS and CDR2 YYNGEE. The CDR3 DNA is TGTGCCAGCAGCGTAGATACTAGCGGGATACGCACAGATACGCAGTATTTT. It is translated as CASSVDTSGIRTDTQYF.

The chain couples TRBV6-6 to TRBJ1-6; perhaps TRBD1 as D (5 bases). The CDR3 has 12 residues. The V gene's germline CDR1 is MNHNY and CDR2 SVGAGI (reference sequence). V was clipped by 7 bases and J by 7 bases, with 8 bases between them. This CDR3 reads CASNRQNSPLHF. CDR3 coding DNA: TGTGCCAGCAATAGACAGAATTCACCCCTCCACTTT.

The V call is TRBV7-9, the J call TRBJ2-1; 11 bases are shared with TRBD2. Germline assignment: CDR1 SEHNR and CDR2 FQNEAQ (reference sequence). J gave up 8 bases and V 2 bases, and 17 bases lay outside the gene matches. This CDR3 contains 19 residues. CDR3 in amino acids: CASSLSVRLAGRVNHEQFF. The CDR3, as DNA: TGTGCCAGCAGCTTATCGGTAAGACTAGCGGGGCGGGTTAACCATGAGCAGTTCTTC.

The chain recombines TRBV7-8 with TRBJ2-3; TRBD2 matches 15 bases. Germline CDR1 SGHVS, CDR2 FQNEAQ. J was trimmed by 7 bases and V by 1 base; bases with no gene match: 12. The CDR3 loop spans 19 amino acids. The CDR3 DNA follows: TGTGCCAGCAGCTTAGGTCTGAGGGGACTAGCGGGAGGTCATAATACGCAGTATTTT. The encoded protein is CASSLGLRGLAGGHNTQYF.

The J gene is TRBJ2-3, the V gene TRBV5-4, with TRBD2 matching over 15 bases. J was trimmed by 3 bases and V by 4 bases; bases with no gene match: 6. Germline CDR1 SGHNT, CDR2 YYREEE (reference sequence). This CDR3 comprises 17 residues. The CDR3 reads CASSRGLAGGLTDTQYF. For the CDR3, the DNA is TGTGCCAGCAGCAGAGGACTAGCGGGGGGGCTTACAGATACGCAGTATTTT.

J is TRBJ1-1 and V is TRBV29-1; D unclear. V lost 1 base and J lost 3, with 9 bases in between. This CDR3 region has 13 residues. Germline CDR1 SQVTM, CDR2 ANQGSEA. The CDR3 is CSVEAPTDTEAFF. The CDR3 region has the DNA TGCAGCGTTGAAGCCCCCACTGACACTGAAGCTTTCTTT.

The CDR3: CASSFGDSYEQYF. The CDR3 region has the DNA TGCGCCAGCAGCTTCGGGGACTCCTACGAGCAGTACTTC. V and J are TRBV5-1 and TRBJ2-7; tentatively, D is TRBD2 (5 bases). In germline, CDR1 is SGHRS, CDR2 YFSETQ. This CDR3 is 13 amino acids long. V was cut by 2 bases and J by 0 bases, with 6 bases left in between.

The rearrangement links TRBV27 to TRBJ1-6, with 8 bases lining up with TRBD1. After removal of 8 bases from V and 9 bases from J, the junction contained 9 bases not matched to a gene. The CDR3 has 14 residues. CDR1 is MNHEY, CDR2 SMNVEV, per germline (reference sequence). DNA of the CDR3: TGTGCCAGCCCCTATAGGACAGGGCGTTCACCCCTCCACTTT. It codes for CASPYRTGRSPLHF.

CDR3 coding DNA: TGTGCCACCAGTGATCCGACAGAAGGAAATGAAAAACTGTTTTTT. Translated, it gives CATSDPTEGNEKLFF. V gene TRBV24-1 combines with J gene TRBJ1-4, with D possibly being TRBD1 (5 bases). V was shortened by 3 bases and J by 5 bases, with 12 bases between the two germline ends. The CDR3 spans 15 residues. Germline V gene data show CDR1 as KGHDR and CDR2 as SFDVKD.

The chain couples TRBV7-8 to TRBJ2-1, with TRBD2 matching 7 bases. There are 13 residues in the CDR3. J was trimmed by 8 bases and V by 6 bases; bases with no gene match: 7. CDR1 is SGHVS, CDR2 FQNEAQ, per germline. Written as DNA, the CDR3 is TGTGCCAGCAGGGTAGTGGGGGGGTATGAGCAGTTCTTC. This gives the protein CASRVVGGYEQFF.

The rearrangement uses TRBV12-2 and TRBJ2-3; the D call of TRBD2 is as the table states it, not checked on the DNA. TRBV12-2 is shown as a pseudogene. CDR3 length: 21 residues. The CDR3: CASRLVWPSGGRGSSTDTQYF. The CDR3 nucleotides are TGTGCAAGTCGCTTAGTGTGGCCTAGCGGGGGGCGCGGATCTAGCACAGATACGCAGTATTTT.